The rows below give T cell receptor beta chains drawn from one sample of a study of cytomegalovirus exposure and HLA in healthy donors. Sequenced by immunoSEQ multiplex PCR; TCRdb stores in-frame clones only, minus some. The profile covers about 160,000 clones, with around 68% appearing a single time and approximately 1.5% taken by the ten largest. Sequencing was carried out using PBMCs. Every receptor here comes from a man aged 50 or older in good health and CMV-seronegative. Each CDR3 is given with its conserved first and last residue. The order of the fields is V gene, J gene, clone size, D gene, CDR3 protein, CDR3 DNA. The D gene is left open where the match is weak. Clone size is not always given. Where it is, it says once, few, many or a class for expanded clones.

V gene: TRBV28
J gene: TRBJ2-2
clone size: NA
D gene: TRBD1
CDR3 protein: CASSLYRQGKTGELFF
CDR3 DNA: TGTGCCAGCAGTTTATATCGACAGGGGAAAACCGGGGAGCTGTTTTTT

V gene: TRBV18
J gene: TRBJ1-1
clone size: NA
D gene: NA
CDR3 protein: CASSPRGDTEAFF
CDR3 DNA: TGTGCCAGCTCACCACGTGGAGACACTGAAGCTTTCTTT

V gene: TRBV18
J gene: TRBJ2-1
clone size: NA
D gene: NA
CDR3 protein: CASSRDDNEQFF
CDR3 DNA: TGTGCCAGCTCCCGCGATGACAATGAGCAGTTCTTC

V gene: TRBV5-1
J gene: TRBJ2-5
clone size: NA
D gene: NA
CDR3 protein: CASSETGQETQYF
CDR3 DNA: TGCGCCAGCAGCGAGACTGGCCAAGAGACCCAGTACTTC

V gene: TRBV6-6
J gene: TRBJ2-7
clone size: NA
D gene: TRBD1
CDR3 protein: CASSYSRQGVDEQYF
CDR3 DNA: TGTGCCAGCAGTTACTCCCGACAGGGGGTAGACGAGCAGTACTTC

V gene: TRBV28
J gene: TRBJ2-7
clone size: once
D gene: NA
CDR3 protein: CASSPPVLTGYEQYF
CDR3 DNA: TGTGCCAGCAGTCCGCCGGTGCTCACCGGGTACGAGCAGTACTTC

V gene: TRBV25-1
J gene: TRBJ1-2
clone size: few
D gene: NA
CDR3 protein: CASSDPSGRSYGYTF
CDR3 DNA: TGTGCCAGCAGTGACCCCAGTGGTCGGAGCTATGGCTACACCTTC

V gene: TRBV7-9
J gene: TRBJ2-5
clone size: NA
D gene: NA
CDR3 protein: CASSLRGRTGQETQYF
CDR3 DNA: TGTGCCAGCAGCTTAAGGGGGAGGACAGGCCAAGAGACCCAGTACTTC

V gene: TRBV4-1
J gene: TRBJ2-3
clone size: NA
D gene: TRBD1
CDR3 protein: CASSLRDRGTDTQYF
CDR3 DNA: TGCGCCAGCAGCCTACGGGACAGGGGCACAGATACGCAGTATTTT

V gene: TRBV11-3
J gene: TRBJ2-3
clone size: NA
D gene: TRBD2
CDR3 protein: CASSWGLAGDTDTQYF
CDR3 DNA: TGTGCCAGCAGCTGGGGACTAGCGGGGGACACAGATACGCAGTATTTT

V gene: TRBV7-2
J gene: TRBJ2-5
clone size: NA
D gene: NA
CDR3 protein: CASSLGLAQRETQYF
CDR3 DNA: TGTGCCAGCAGCTTAGGCCTAGCTCAGCGAGAGACCCAGTACTTC

V gene: TRBV7-2
J gene: TRBJ2-1
clone size: NA
D gene: NA
CDR3 protein: CASSLDGHGIDEQFF
CDR3 DNA: TGTGCCAGCAGCTTAGACGGACACGGAATCGATGAGCAGTTCTTC

V gene: TRBV5-1
J gene: TRBJ2-3
clone size: few
D gene: TRBD2
CDR3 protein: CASSGGIAGSDTQYF
CDR3 DNA: TGCGCCAGCAGCGGCGGGATAGCGGGGTCAGATACGCAGTATTTT

V gene: TRBV5-6
J gene: TRBJ1-1
clone size: NA
D gene: NA
CDR3 protein: CASSLVQGTGNTEAFF
CDR3 DNA: TGTGCCAGCAGCTTGGTACAGGGTACAGGGAACACTGAAGCTTTCTTT

V gene: TRBV25-1
J gene: TRBJ2-7
clone size: NA
D gene: TRBD1
CDR3 protein: CASSELGPGGMYEQYF
CDR3 DNA: TGTGCCAGCAGTGAATTGGGTCCAGGGGGAATGTACGAGCAGTACTTC

V gene: TRBV7-9
J gene: TRBJ1-5
clone size: NA
D gene: NA
CDR3 protein: CASSPQGYQPQHF
CDR3 DNA: TGTGCCAGCAGCCCACAGGGTTATCAGCCCCAGCATTTT

V gene: TRBV27
J gene: TRBJ2-7
clone size: NA
D gene: TRBD2
CDR3 protein: CASRTGRGAYEQYF
CDR3 DNA: TGTGCCAGCAGAACGGGGCGGGGGGCCTACGAGCAGTACTTC

V gene: TRBV5-1
J gene: TRBJ2-7
clone size: NA
D gene: TRBD1
CDR3 protein: CASSLGTGAGEQYF
CDR3 DNA: TGCGCCAGCAGCTTGGGGACAGGGGCGGGCGAGCAGTACTTC

V gene: TRBV28
J gene: TRBJ1-4
clone size: once
D gene: NA
CDR3 protein: CASSPYGAGNEKLFF
CDR3 DNA: TGTGCCAGCAGTCCATATGGGGCCGGTAATGAAAAACTGTTTTTT

V gene: TRBV10-3
J gene: TRBJ1-4
clone size: NA
D gene: NA
CDR3 protein: CAISDTGISTNEKLFF
CDR3 DNA: TGTGCCATCAGTGATACAGGGATTTCGACTAATGAAAAACTGTTTTTT

V gene: TRBV28
J gene: TRBJ1-2
clone size: NA
D gene: NA
CDR3 protein: CASSLRQAGYTF
CDR3 DNA: TGTGCCAGCAGTTTACGGCAGGCAGGCTACACCTTC

V gene: TRBV6-1
J gene: TRBJ2-2
clone size: NA
D gene: NA
CDR3 protein: CASSRVAGELFF
CDR3 DNA: TGTGCCAGCAGCAGGGTCGCCGGGGAGCTGTTTTTT

V gene: TRBV5-6
J gene: TRBJ2-3
clone size: NA
D gene: TRBD1
CDR3 protein: CASSPGQPRDTQYF
CDR3 DNA: TGTGCCAGCAGCCCGGGACAGCCGAGGGATACGCAGTATTTT

V gene: TRBV28
J gene: TRBJ1-2
clone size: NA
D gene: NA
CDR3 protein: CASSVTGVGNYGYTF
CDR3 DNA: TGTGCCAGCAGTGTAACAGGCGTGGGGAACTATGGCTACACCTTC

V gene: TRBV2
J gene: TRBJ1-2
clone size: few
D gene: TRBD1
CDR3 protein: CASRSPGQQSIYGYTF
CDR3 DNA: TGTGCCAGCAGATCCCCGGGACAGCAATCTATCTATGGCTACACCTTC

V gene: TRBV28
J gene: TRBJ1-1
clone size: few
D gene: TRBD1
CDR3 protein: CASSGTGNLTAFF
CDR3 DNA: TGTGCCAGCAGTGGGACAGGGAATTTAACGGCTTTCTTT

V gene: TRBV7-2
J gene: TRBJ1-5
clone size: NA
D gene: NA
CDR3 protein: CASSLVLSGNQPQHF
CDR3 DNA: TGTGCCAGCAGCTTAGTCCTATCGGGGAATCAGCCCCAGCATTTT

V gene: TRBV28
J gene: TRBJ1-5
clone size: NA
D gene: TRBD1
CDR3 protein: CASSRTGEYQPQHF
CDR3 DNA: TGTGCCAGCAGCAGGACAGGGGAATATCAGCCCCAGCATTTT

V gene: TRBV10-1
J gene: TRBJ2-5
clone size: NA
D gene: NA
CDR3 protein: CASTPGGRQQETQYF
CDR3 DNA: TGCGCCAGCACTCCCGGGGGTCGACAGCAAGAGACCCAGTACTTC

V gene: TRBV7-2
J gene: TRBJ2-7
clone size: NA
D gene: NA
CDR3 protein: CASSRQSYEQYF
CDR3 DNA: TGTGCCAGCAGCCGACAGAGCTACGAGCAGTACTTC

V gene: TRBV28
J gene: TRBJ2-5
clone size: once
D gene: NA
CDR3 protein: CASSLVRAIVPGNPKGTQYF
CDR3 DNA: TGTGCCAGCAGCCTCGTTCGCGCCATCGTCCCAGGGAACCCTAAGGGGACCCAGTACTTC

V gene: TRBV7-2
J gene: TRBJ2-7
clone size: NA
D gene: TRBD2
CDR3 protein: CASRPSGSYSYEQYF
CDR3 DNA: TGTGCCAGCAGGCCTAGCGGGTCCTACTCCTACGAGCAGTACTTC

V gene: TRBV5-1
J gene: TRBJ1-1
clone size: NA
D gene: NA
CDR3 protein: CASSLTADTEAFF
CDR3 DNA: TGCGCCAGCAGCCTTACAGCAGACACTGAAGCTTTCTTT

V gene: TRBV27
J gene: TRBJ2-5
clone size: few
D gene: TRBD2
CDR3 protein: CASSPTRLAGGTQYF
CDR3 DNA: TGTGCCAGCAGTCCGACCCGACTAGCGGGGGGCACCCAGTACTTC

V gene: TRBV14
J gene: TRBJ1-2
clone size: NA
D gene: NA
CDR3 protein: CASSQGGHYGYTF
CDR3 DNA: TGTGCCAGCAGCCAAGGAGGCCATTATGGCTACACCTTC

V gene: TRBV18
J gene: TRBJ1-2
clone size: NA
D gene: NA
CDR3 protein: CASSPLETAVNYGYTF
CDR3 DNA: TGTGCCAGCTCACCGTTAGAGACAGCTGTTAACTATGGCTACACCTTC

V gene: TRBV29-1
J gene: TRBJ1-4
clone size: NA
D gene: TRBD1
CDR3 protein: CSVLDRPFNEKLFF
CDR3 DNA: TGCAGCGTCCTGGACAGGCCTTTTAATGAAAAACTGTTTTTT

V gene: TRBV29-1
J gene: TRBJ2-3
clone size: NA
D gene: TRBD2
CDR3 protein: CSVNRGGAPDTQYF
CDR3 DNA: TGCAGCGTTAACCGGGGGGGCGCCCCAGATACGCAGTATTTT

V gene: TRBV23-1
J gene: TRBJ1-4
clone size: NA
D gene: NA
CDR3 protein: CASSQGAVSEKLFF
CDR3 DNA: TGCGCCAGCAGTCAAGGGGCGGTAAGTGAAAAACTGTTTTTT

V gene: TRBV28
J gene: TRBJ2-7
clone size: few
D gene: NA
CDR3 protein: CASGPNYEQYF
CDR3 DNA: TGTGCCAGCGGCCCGAACTACGAGCAGTACTTC

V gene: TRBV29-1
J gene: TRBJ2-1
clone size: NA
D gene: TRBD1
CDR3 protein: CSVADRDEQFF
CDR3 DNA: TGCAGCGTCGCGGACAGGGATGAGCAGTTCTTC

V gene: TRBV9
J gene: TRBJ1-1
clone size: NA
D gene: NA
CDR3 protein: CASSSHRVGTEAFF
CDR3 DNA: TGTGCCAGCAGCTCCCACAGGGTGGGCACTGAAGCTTTCTTT

V gene: TRBV27
J gene: TRBJ1-4
clone size: few
D gene: TRBD1
CDR3 protein: CASSPWTGGYEKLFF
CDR3 DNA: TGTGCCAGCAGTCCGTGGACAGGGGGGTATGAAAAACTGTTTTTT

V gene: TRBV6-6
J gene: TRBJ1-4
clone size: once
D gene: NA
CDR3 protein: CASSQNQGNEKLFF
CDR3 DNA: TGTGCCAGCAGCCAAAACCAGGGTAATGAAAAACTGTTTTTT

V gene: TRBV4-2
J gene: TRBJ1-2
clone size: NA
D gene: NA
CDR3 protein: CASSQDWQGNNYGYTF
CDR3 DNA: TGTGCCAGCAGCCAAGATTGGCAGGGAAATAACTATGGCTACACCTTC

V gene: TRBV7-8
J gene: TRBJ1-6
clone size: NA
D gene: NA
CDR3 protein: CASSLATTDAYNSPLHF
CDR3 DNA: TGTGCCAGCAGCTTAGCCACGACAGATGCATATAATTCACCCCTCCACTTT